A single sample is the source of the 16 T cell receptor beta chains below, sequenced in a study of cytomegalovirus exposure and HLA in healthy donors. A multiplex PCR was run with 60 Vbeta primers and 13 Jbeta primers. The repertoire was sequenced with immunoSEQ multiplex PCR; TCRdb's copy has only in-frame clones and lacks some. The sample has 80,000 to 100,000 clones; around four fifths are singletons. Specimen: PBMCs. Source of these receptors: a man aged 50-60 years in good health and CMV-seropositive.

This sequence joins TRBV9 and TRBJ2-1, with TRBD2 matching 10 bases. Germline lookup yields CDR1 SGDLS and CDR2 YYNGEE. V trimming: 0 bases; J trimming: 6 bases; junction bases outside the gene matches: 9. This CDR3 has 17 residues. CDR3 amino acids: CASSVELGSGGRNEQFF. The CDR3 bases are TGTGCCAGCAGCGTAGAGCTTGGTAGCGGGGGGCGCAATGAGCAGTTCTTC.

This sequence joins TRBV7-2 and TRBJ2-1; TRBD2 aligns across 11 bases. The CDR3 consists of 15 residues. The V and J ends lost 1 base and 5 bases, in that order; junction bases with no gene match: 1. The germline CDR1 and CDR2 sequences are SGHTA and FQGNSA. In DNA, the CDR3 is TGTGCCAGCAGCTTAGGACTAGCGGGGCACAATGAGCAGTTCTTC. Amino acid sequence: CASSLGLAGHNEQFF.

The chain is built from TRBV4-1 and TRBJ1-4, with TRBD1 identical over 9 bases. Germline V gene sequence: CDR1 MGHRA, CDR2 YSYEKL. With 4 bases clipped from V and 7 bases from J, the junction kept 10 bases outside the gene matches. The length of the CDR3 is 16 residues. The CDR3 sequence is CASSPPGQGRFEKLFF. The CDR3 DNA reads TGCGCCAGCAGCCCGCCGGGACAGGGTCGGTTTGAAAAACTGTTTTTT.

The chain recombines TRBV27 with TRBJ1-2, with 10 bases identical to TRBD1. The CDR3 covers 12 residues. With 5 bases clipped from V and 10 bases from J, the junction kept 4 bases outside the gene matches. In germline, CDR1 is MNHEY, CDR2 SMNVEV (reference sequence). The CDR3 bases are TGTGCCAGCAGTGGGACAGGGGCGACCTACACCTTC. Its protein product is CASSGTGATYTF.

This clone has a single count. The chain joins TRBV10-3 to TRBJ1-6, with D maybe TRBD1 (6 bases). CDR1 and CDR2 (germline): ENHRY, SYGVKD. The V end lost 1 base, the J end lost 7 bases, and 11 bases lay between the germline ends. The CDR3 consists of 15 residues. For the CDR3, the DNA is TGTGCCATCAGTGAGTTAACAGGGACCAATTCACCCCTCCACTTT. Amino acids: CAISELTGTNSPLHF.

The chain is built from TRBV6-5 and TRBJ1-2; D not certain. There are 14 residues in the CDR3. The germline V and J ends were trimmed by 10 bases and 7 bases, with 22 bases remaining between them. Germline lookup yields CDR1 MNHEY and CDR2 SVGAGI. In DNA, the CDR3 is TGTGCCACCAGAGGGAGCAGTTCTATGTTTGGCTACACCTTC. Its translation is CATRGSSSMFGYTF.

V gene TRBV5-1 combines with J gene TRBJ2-3; TRBD2 agrees at 7 bases. Per the germline V gene, CDR1 is SGHRS and CDR2 is YFSETQ. This CDR3 is 15 amino acids long. Trimming at V came to 4 bases and at J to 3 bases, leaving 8 bases not matched to a gene. The CDR3 DNA follows: TGCGCCAGCAGCCCCTTACGGGGGGAAACAGATACGCAGTATTTT. It encodes CASSPLRGETDTQYF. The complete variable domain, with remaining parts taken from reference TRBV5-1 and TRBJ2-3, reads KAGVTQTPRYLIKTRGQQVTLSCSPISGHRSVSWYQQTPGQGLQFLFEYFSETQRNKGNFPGRFSGRQFSNSRSEMNVSTLELGDSALYLCASSPLRGETDTQYFGPGTRLTVL.

Of note for this clone: One end of the junction does not line up with germline, which may come from a read error. V and J are TRBV7-2 and TRBJ1-5, with 10 bases fitting TRBD1. This CDR3 has 15 residues. From germline, CDR1 is SGHTA and CDR2 FQGNSA. The CDR3 bases are TGTGCCAGCAGCGCAACGACAGGGGGCAATCAGCCCCAGAATTTT. Translating gives CASSATTGGNQPQNF.

The chain carries TRBV6-1 and TRBJ2-2, with D perhaps TRBD2 (6 bases). The CDR3 loop spans 16 amino acids. Trimming removed 4 bases at V and 1 base at J, with 13 bases between. Germline-derived CDR1 and CDR2 are MNHNS and SASEGT. Here the CDR3 DNA reads TGTGCCAGCAGTGTGTGGCCGGGGGTGAACACCGGGGAGCTGTTTTTT. This sequence encodes CASSVWPGVNTGELFF.

J is TRBJ1-3 and V is TRBV10-3; D remains ambiguous. Deletions cut 0 bases from V and 1 base from J, with 10 bases between. The CDR3 sequence is 16 residues long. CDR1 and CDR2 from the germline V gene are ENHRY and SYGVKD. Here the CDR3 reads CAISESGFGSGNTIYF. The CDR3 DNA is TGTGCCATCAGTGAGTCCGGGTTCGGTTCTGGAAACACCATATATTTT.

This sequence joins TRBV7-3 and TRBJ1-2; D remains unclear. CDR3 size: 14 residues. Germline CDR1 SGHTA, CDR2 FQGTGA. Trimming removed 6 bases at V and 4 bases at J, with 15 bases between. The CDR3 loop is CASSFGEGSYGYTF. For the CDR3, the DNA is TGTGCCAGCAGTTTTGGGGAGGGATCCTATGGCTACACCTTC.

The chain carries TRBV5-1 and TRBJ2-3; TRBD2 might be the D (5 bases). V lost 1 base to trimming and J lost 2 bases, with 11 bases between them. The CDR3 length is 15 residues. The germline CDR1 and CDR2 sequences are SGHRS and YFSETQ. CDR3 sequence: CASSLRDQDTDTQYF. In nucleotides, the CDR3 is TGCGCCAGCAGCTTGCGGGATCAAGACACAGATACGCAGTATTTT.

The gene calls are TRBV9 and TRBJ1-2; D perhaps matches TRBD1 (5 bases). Germline V CDR1 and CDR2: SGDLS, YYNGEE. V lost 0 bases and J 1 base, leaving 10 bases between the germline ends. The CDR3 covers 15 residues. CDR3 sequence: CASSVANQGNYGYTF. CDR3 bases: TGTGCCAGCAGCGTAGCGAACCAGGGTAACTATGGCTACACCTTC.

This chain links TRBV7-9 with TRBJ2-5; the match to TRBD2 covers 7 bases. Trimming at V came to 5 bases and at J to 1 base, leaving 13 bases not matched to a gene. The CDR3 consists of 17 residues. CDR1 and CDR2 (germline): SEHNR, FQNEAQ (reference sequence). CDR3 sequence reads: CASSPMIAGESQETQYF. The CDR3 nucleotides are TGTGCCAGCAGCCCAATGATTGCGGGGGAGAGCCAAGAGACCCAGTACTTC.

The CDR3 protein is CASRGLAGGSSYNEQFF. The CDR3 nucleotides read TGTGCCAGCAGGGGACTAGCGGGGGGATCCTCCTACAATGAGCAGTTCTTC. This sequence joins TRBV4-2 and TRBJ2-1; 15 nucleotides line up with TRBD2. The J segment lost 0 bases and the V segment lost 6 bases, leaving 3 bases of the junction unmatched. Germline assignment: CDR1 LGHNA and CDR2 YNFKEQ. This CDR3 is built from 17 residues.

J is TRBJ1-6 and V is TRBV5-6, with D tentatively TRBD1 (6 bases). Per germline, CDR1 SGHDT and CDR2 YYEEEE. V was cut by 4 bases and J by 7 bases, with 12 bases left in between. The CDR3 loop spans 14 amino acids. CDR3 in DNA: TGTGCCAGCAGCCGGGACATTGACAATTCACCCCTCCACTTT. Its protein product is CASSRDIDNSPLHF.